A single sample gave rise to the 31 T cell receptor beta chains below, sequenced in a study of blood T cell repertoires in COVID-19. Some clones are missing from TCRdb's copy, which holds only in-frame ones; the method was immunoSEQ multiplex PCR. This sample has 300,000 to 400,000 clones, with more than 75% found just once. The source material was PBMCs or T cells enriched from blood (not recorded which). Receptors were obtained from a woman aged 30 to 39 who had recovered from COVID-19.

The V call is TRBV28, the J call TRBJ2-4, with unresolved D. Germline lookup yields CDR1 MDHEN and CDR2 SYDVKM. This CDR3 comprises 13 residues. The V and J ends lost 3 bases and 11 bases respectively, with 14 bases between them. CDR3 DNA: TGTGCCAGCAGTTTTGTGGCCCCTGAGGTTCAGTACTTC. Protein: CASSFVAPEVQYF.

This chain uses TRBV6-2 or TRBV6-3 with TRBJ1-1, with 12 bases fitting TRBD1. The CDR3 is 15 residues long. Germline V gene data show CDR1 as MNHEY and CDR2 as SVGEGT. V gave up 4 bases and J gave up 7 bases; unmatched junction bases: 7. The CDR3 region is CASSSPGTGGGEAFF. The CDR3 coding sequence is TGTGCCAGCAGTTCGCCCGGGACAGGGGGCGGTGAAGCTTTCTTT.

This clone is termed medium-sized. The chain links TRBV7-8 to TRBJ2-3, with 12 bases matching TRBD2. CDR1 is SGHVS, CDR2 FQNEAQ, per germline. This CDR3 region has 16 residues. Trimming removed 5 bases from V and 6 bases from J; junction bases left unmatched: 9. CDR3 protein: CASSSGLAGPRDTQYF. The CDR3 DNA is TGTGCCAGCAGCAGCGGACTAGCGGGGCCCCGCGATACGCAGTATTTT. The variable domain in full, with the rest retrieved from reference TRBV7-8 and TRBJ2-3, is GAGVSQSPRYKVAKRGQDVALRCDPISGHVSLFWYQQALGQGPEFLTYFQNEAQLDKSGLPSDRFFAERPEGSVSTLKIQRTQQEDSAVYLCASSSGLAGPRDTQYFGPGTRLTVL.

V gene TRBV5-1 combines with J gene TRBJ1-2, with TRBD1 as a possible D gene (5 bases). The V gene's germline CDR1 is SGHRS and CDR2 YFSETQ. Between the trimmed V and J ends, which lost 0 bases and 0 bases, there was a span of 12 bases. The CDR3 is 16 residues long. The CDR3 DNA reads TGCGCCAGCAGCTTGGCCCCAGGGATCTCTAACTATGGCTACACCTTC. Its protein is CASSLAPGISNYGYTF.

This sequence joins TRBV6-5 and TRBJ1-1; D not resolved. Germline loops: CDR1 MNHEY, CDR2 SVGAGI. Trimming stripped 4 bases from V and 1 base from J, with 7 bases between. The CDR3 extends over 13 amino acids. The CDR3 loop reads CASSSSQNTEAFF. The CDR3 DNA reads as TGTGCCAGCAGTTCATCACAGAACACTGAAGCTTTCTTT.

The count of this clone is one. The CDR3, as DNA: TGTGCCAGCAGTCCAGGACTAGCGGGGGGCTCTGCCTACGAGCAGTACTTC. This codes for CASSPGLAGGSAYEQYF. The V call is TRBV27, the J call TRBJ2-7; TRBD2 matches at 14 bases. CDR1 is MNHEY, CDR2 SMNVEV, per germline (reference sequence). Unmatched junction bases numbered 8, after V lost 5 bases and J lost 2 bases. CDR3 length: 17 residues.

This chain joins TRBV5-8 and TRBJ1-4; no firm D call. CDR1 is SGHTS, CDR2 YDEGEE, per germline. The CDR3 totals 15 residues. Trimming took 4 bases from V and 0 from J, leaving 10 bases between them. Here the CDR3 DNA reads TGTGCCAGCAGCGGGTACAGAGCAACTAATGAAAAACTGTTTTTT. Protein product: CASSGYRATNEKLFF. Full variable domain (missing parts from reference TRBV5-8 and TRBJ1-4): EAGVTQSPTHLIKTRGQQATLRCSPISGHTSVYWYQQALGLGLQFLLWYDEGEERNRGNFPPRFSGRQFPNYSSELNVNALELEDSALYLCASSGYRATNEKLFFGSGTQLSVL.

The rearrangement joins TRBV30 to TRBJ1-6; D call uncertain. The CDR3 has 11 residues. Trimming left V 3 bases short and J 15 bases short, with 12 bases between. Germline CDR1 and CDR2: GTSNPN and SVGIG (reference sequence). The CDR3 loop is CAWRHREYLHF. The CDR3 coding sequence is TGTGCCTGGAGGCACCGGGAGTACCTCCACTTT.

This chain uses TRBV2 with TRBJ1-6; 7 bases are shared with TRBD1. From germline, CDR1 is SNHLY and CDR2 FYNNEI. This CDR3 is built from 13 residues. Germline trimming cut 8 bases from V and 4 bases from J; bases unmatched to any gene: 2. The CDR3 coding sequence is TGTGCCAGCCAGGGACAGTATAATTCACCCCTCCACTTT. It is translated as CASQGQYNSPLHF.

The chain combines TRBV13 with TRBJ1-1; D gene ambiguous. Germline values: CDR1 PRHDT, CDR2 FYEKMQ (reference sequence). This CDR3 has 15 amino acids. V was pared by 5 bases and J by 1 base, with 14 bases between. CDR3 sequence: CASSPGWTENTEAFF. CDR3 in DNA: TGTGCCAGCAGCCCGGGATGGACCGAGAACACTGAAGCTTTCTTT.

The rearrangement joins TRBV2 to TRBJ1-5; no clear D. This CDR3 contains 13 residues. Germline CDR1 and CDR2: SNHLY and FYNNEI. V was cut by 11 bases and J by 0 bases, with 11 bases left in between. The CDR3 spells CACRGYSNQPQHF. Here the CDR3 DNA reads TGTGCCTGCCGGGGTTATAGCAATCAGCCCCAGCATTTT.

The sample holds one count of this clone. The chain is built from TRBV6-2 or TRBV6-3 and TRBJ1-3; TRBD1 matches 8 bases. V was clipped by 6 bases and J by 4 bases; unmatched bases: 8. The CDR3 runs 15 residues. CDR1 and CDR2 from the germline V gene are MNHEY and SVGEGT. This CDR3 is CASSSDRESGNTIYF. In DNA form, the CDR3 reads TGTGCCAGCAGCTCGGACAGGGAATCCGGAAACACCATATATTTT.

CDR3 amino acids: CASSLKGAYLYGYTF. The CDR3, as DNA: TGTGCCAGCAGCTTAAAGGGGGCATACCTCTATGGCTACACCTTC. V and J are TRBV7-9 and TRBJ1-2; TRBD1 agrees at 7 bases. Germline V gene sequence: CDR1 SEHNR, CDR2 FQNEAQ (reference sequence). With V trimmed by 2 bases and J by 4 bases, 7 bases remained unmatched. CDR3 length: 15 residues.

V gene TRBV5-1 combines with J gene TRBJ2-1; 7 nucleotides match TRBD1. This CDR3 is 15 amino acids long. From germline, CDR1 is SGHRS and CDR2 YFSETQ. The ends lost 4 bases at V and 3 bases at J; junction bases unmatched: 7. The CDR3 DNA follows: TGCGCCAGCAGCGCCACGGGACAGAACTACAATGAGCAGTTCTTC. Translating it yields CASSATGQNYNEQFF.

On this clone: In the same sample, other DNA sequences code for this CDR3. CDR3 sequence reads: CASSSGAGNTIYF. CDR3 sequence (DNA): TGTGCCAGCAGTTCGGGTGCTGGAAACACCATATATTTT. The genes are TRBV28 and TRBJ1-3; D remains ambiguous. CDR3 length: 13 amino acids. V lost 4 bases, J lost 2 bases, and 6 bases lay in between. Germline V lookup: CDR1 MDHEN, CDR2 SYDVKM.

V is TRBV5-4 and J is TRBJ2-1; 8 bases map to TRBD1. The V gene's germline CDR1 is SGHNT and CDR2 YYREEE (reference sequence). This CDR3 is 15 amino acids long. The J segment lost 4 bases and the V segment lost 0 bases, leaving 3 bases of the junction unmatched. The CDR3 region is CASSLGQGSYNEQFF. The CDR3 region has the DNA TGTGCCAGCAGCTTGGGACAGGGGTCTTACAATGAGCAGTTCTTC.

The chain joins TRBV6-6 to TRBJ2-2, with a possible D match to TRBD1 (5 bases). The CDR3 runs 11 residues. V gave up 6 bases and J gave up 8 bases, with 7 bases separating them. Per the germline V gene, CDR1 is MNHNY and CDR2 is SVGAGI (reference sequence). CDR3 sequence reads: CASSGQGELFF. The CDR3 DNA is TGTGCCAGCAGCGGACAAGGGGAGCTGTTTTTT.

The chain has TRBV5-1 and TRBJ2-5, with TRBD1 matching 11 bases. After removal of 4 bases from V and 7 bases from J, the junction contained 30 bases not matched to a gene. The CDR3 is made up of 22 amino acids. Germline V gene sequence: CDR1 SGHRS, CDR2 YFSETQ. For the CDR3, the DNA is TGCGCCAGCAGCCTCCGGGGACAGGGGGACGCTCCGCGAAATATAGAGCCCTGGACCCAGTACTTC. Encoded protein: CASSLRGQGDAPRNIEPWTQYF.

The rearrangement links TRBV25-1 to TRBJ2-5; 7 nucleotides align to TRBD1. The J segment lost 1 base and the V segment lost 6 bases, leaving 11 bases of the junction unmatched. Germline V gives CDR1 MGHDK, CDR2 SYGVNS. CDR3 length equals 16 residues. CDR3 sequence: CASSRYRGATQETQYF. DNA of the CDR3: TGTGCCAGCAGCAGGTACAGGGGTGCGACCCAAGAGACCCAGTACTTC.

CDR3 nucleotides: TGCGCCAGCAGCCAGACCGAGGGGACAGGGGGCGCCCCCGGTTATTCACCCCTCCACTTT. This encodes CASSQTEGTGGAPGYSPLHF. The chain couples TRBV4-1 to TRBJ1-6; 12 bases line up with TRBD1. The CDR3 has 20 amino acids. V lost 3 bases to trimming and J lost 8 bases; unmatched junction nucleotides: 17. Germline loops: CDR1 MGHRA, CDR2 YSYEKL.

The rearrangement uses TRBV19 and TRBJ2-2; the match to TRBD1 covers 7 bases. V trimming: 2 bases; J trimming: 4 bases; junction bases outside the gene matches: 7. CDR1 LNHDA and CDR2 SQIVND come from the germline V gene (reference sequence). This CDR3 is 16 amino acids long. This CDR3 reads CASSIQGGAGTGELFF. CDR3 bases: TGTGCCAGTAGTATACAAGGGGGCGCAGGCACCGGGGAGCTGTTTTTT.

The chain is built from TRBV29-1 and TRBJ2-7; unclear D gene. Germline CDR1 reads SQVTM; CDR2 reads ANQGSEA. Trimming shortened V by 7 bases and J by 0 bases, and 10 bases separated the two germline ends. This CDR3 contains 12 residues. The CDR3 is CSEHNCSYEQYF. In nucleotides, the CDR3 is TGCAGCGAGCATAATTGCTCCTACGAGCAGTACTTC.

The rearrangement links TRBV7-9 to TRBJ1-2; D is possibly TRBD1 (6 bases). The CDR3 has 15 amino acids. The germline V gene has CDR1 SEHNR and CDR2 FQNEAQ (reference sequence). Between the trimmed V and J ends, which lost 5 bases and 6 bases, there was a span of 19 bases. The CDR3 coding sequence is TGTGCCAGCAGCCCCCCAAGGGGGAATATAGATGGCTACACCTTC. This sequence encodes CASSPPRGNIDGYTF.

The rearrangement links TRBV5-5 to TRBJ2-7; D not resolved. Trimming cost V 4 bases and J 2 bases, with 13 bases left between them. The CDR3 is 14 amino acids. From germline, CDR1 is SGHKS and CDR2 YYEKEE (reference sequence). The CDR3: CASSLVMVPYEQYF. The DNA of the CDR3 is TGTGCCAGCAGCCTAGTAATGGTCCCCTACGAGCAGTACTTC. Filled out from reference TRBV5-5 and TRBJ2-7, the complete variable domain reads DAGVTQSPTHLIKTRGQQVTLRCSPISGHKSVSWYQQVLGQGPQFIFQYYEKEERGRGNFPDRFSARQFPNYSSELNVNALLLGDSALYLCASSLVMVPYEQYFGPGTRLTVT.

V and J are TRBV7-9 and TRBJ1-1; D perhaps matches TRBD1 (5 bases). Trimming removed 3 bases at V and 2 bases at J, with 10 bases between. Germline V gene sequence: CDR1 SEHNR, CDR2 FQNEAQ (reference sequence). The CDR3 contains 14 residues. CDR3 sequence reads: CASSFGQANTEAFF. The CDR3 coding sequence is TGTGCCAGCAGCTTCGGACAAGCTAACACTGAAGCTTTCTTT.

This clone was recorded only once. The genes are TRBV28 and TRBJ2-7, with 9 bases aligning to TRBD1. CDR3 size: 15 residues. V gave up 3 bases and J gave up 5 bases; unmatched junction bases: 8. Germline V gene data show CDR1 as MDHEN and CDR2 as SYDVKM. The DNA for the CDR3 is TGTGCCAGCAGTTTCGGCGGACAGGGGACCAACGAGCAGTACTTC. Translated: CASSFGGQGTNEQYF.

This chain links TRBV5-1 with TRBJ1-4, with a possible D match to TRBD1 (5 bases). The germline CDR1 and CDR2 sequences are SGHRS and YFSETQ. This CDR3 region has 13 residues. V gave up 5 bases and J gave up 8 bases, with 13 bases separating them. This CDR3 reads CASRDTTREKLFF. CDR3 nucleotides: TGCGCCAGCAGGGACACCACAAGGGAAAAACTGTTTTTT.

DNA for the CDR3: TGTGCCAGCAGCGTCTACGGGACTAGCGGGGGGGCCAATGAGCAGTTCTTC. It codes for CASSVYGTSGGANEQFF. This chain uses TRBV9 with TRBJ2-1; 16 bases are a match to TRBD2. Germline V gives CDR1 SGDLS, CDR2 YYNGEE. CDR3 size: 17 residues. The J segment lost 6 bases and the V segment lost 2 bases, leaving 5 bases of the junction unmatched.

The chain couples TRBV3-1 (or the pseudogene TRBV3-2) to TRBJ1-6; D may be TRBD1 (6 bases). The germline V gene encodes CDR1 LGHDT and CDR2 YNNKEL (reference sequence). The CDR3 contains 15 residues. The ends were cut back, 1 base at V and 9 bases at J, with 13 bases in the middle. The CDR3 nucleotides are TGTGCCAGCAGCCAAGGTGCAGGGGTGCGTTCACCCCTCCACTTT. The encoded protein is CASSQGAGVRSPLHF.

V and J are TRBV19 and TRBJ2-5, with D perhaps matching TRBD1 (6 bases). The CDR3 is 13 amino acids. Germline CDR1 is LNHDA and CDR2 is SQIVND (reference sequence). V lost 6 bases and J lost 5, with 13 bases in between. In nucleotides, the CDR3 is TGTGCCAGTAGGTACAGGGTGGGGGAGACCCAGTACTTC. Amino acid sequence: CASRYRVGETQYF.

J is TRBJ2-2 and V is TRBV6-5, with 9 bases matching TRBD1. Germline V lookup: CDR1 MNHEY, CDR2 SVGAGI. The V and J ends lost 6 bases and 6 bases, in that order; junction bases with no gene match: 8. This CDR3 region has 15 residues. The CDR3: CASRPRQGGAGELFF. CDR3 nucleotides: TGTGCCAGCAGACCCAGACAGGGGGGGGCCGGGGAGCTGTTTTTT.